This is a list of T cell receptor beta chains from one sample in a study of blood T cells in healthy people across ages. TCRdb used MiXCR to reprocess the 5' RACE reads, holding one entry per CDR3 protein. The sample has over 1,500,000 distinct CDR3 sequences; more than 35% are singletons. The sequenced material came from blood. The receptors derive from a human donor in good health. Both conserved end residues are part of each CDR3. The order of the fields is V gene, clone size, J gene, D gene, CDR3 DNA, CDR3 protein. D genes are given only for firm matches. Clone size, where shown, is once, few, many, or a class for clones that have expanded.

V: TRBV29-1; size: many; J: TRBJ2-7; D: TRBD1; DNA: TGCAGCGTTACCAGGGGGAACGAGCAGTACTTC; CDR3: CSVTRGNEQYF
V: TRBV29-1; size: few; J: TRBJ2-5; D: TRBD1; DNA: TGCAGCGTTAGGGACAGGGGATCTGAGACCCAGTACTTC; CDR3: CSVRDRGSETQYF
V: TRBV6-5; size: .; J: TRBJ2-1; D: .; DNA: TGTGCCAGCAGTTTCACCCTCCAGAGCTCCTACAATGAGCAGTTCTTC; CDR3: CASSFTLQSSYNEQFF
V: TRBV5-1; size: few; J: TRBJ2-5; D: TRBD2; DNA: TGCGCCAGCAGACCGGTAGCGGGGAACCAAGAGACCCAGTACTTC; CDR3: CASRPVAGNQETQYF
V: TRBV12-5; size: .; J: TRBJ1-1; D: .; DNA: TGTGCTAGTGACGCGAACACTGAAGCTTTCTTT; CDR3: CASDANTEAFF
V: TRBV7-2; size: .; J: TRBJ2-5; D: TRBD1; DNA: TGTGCCAGCAGCTTTAGGGGGCACCAAGAGACCCAGTACTTC; CDR3: CASSFRGHQETQYF
V: TRBV9; size: .; J: TRBJ2-6; D: .; DNA: TGTGCCAGGCCGGGTGGAGGGGCCAACGTCCTGACTTTC; CDR3: CARPGGGANVLTF
V: TRBV20-1; size: many; J: TRBJ2-7; D: TRBD1; DNA: TGCAGTGCTGATTCGGGACAGGGCCTCGACGAGCAGTACTTC; CDR3: CSADSGQGLDEQYF
V: TRBV4-2; size: .; J: TRBJ1-4; D: .; DNA: TGTGCCAGCAGCCTCCGGGGTATGGGTGAAAAACTGTTTTTT; CDR3: CASSLRGMGEKLFF
V: TRBV24-1; size: few; J: TRBJ2-1; D: TRBD2; DNA: TGTGCCACCAGTGACATTAGCGGGGGTTTACTGAATGAGCAGTTCTTC; CDR3: CATSDISGGLLNEQFF
V: TRBV7-2; size: few; J: TRBJ2-1; D: TRBD2; DNA: TGTGCCAGCAGCTTAGGAGGGACTAGCGGGGTGGTTGAGCAGTTCTTC; CDR3: CASSLGGTSGVVEQFF
V: TRBV6-6; size: .; J: TRBJ2-3; D: .; DNA: TGTGCCGGCAGTTACCAGGGAGGGGGCATAGATACGCAGTATTTT; CDR3: CAGSYQGGGIDTQYF
V: TRBV4-3; size: .; J: TRBJ2-5; D: .; DNA: TGCGCCAGCAGCCCCGGTGCGGGGTCGGAGACCCAGTACTTC; CDR3: CASSPGAGSETQYF